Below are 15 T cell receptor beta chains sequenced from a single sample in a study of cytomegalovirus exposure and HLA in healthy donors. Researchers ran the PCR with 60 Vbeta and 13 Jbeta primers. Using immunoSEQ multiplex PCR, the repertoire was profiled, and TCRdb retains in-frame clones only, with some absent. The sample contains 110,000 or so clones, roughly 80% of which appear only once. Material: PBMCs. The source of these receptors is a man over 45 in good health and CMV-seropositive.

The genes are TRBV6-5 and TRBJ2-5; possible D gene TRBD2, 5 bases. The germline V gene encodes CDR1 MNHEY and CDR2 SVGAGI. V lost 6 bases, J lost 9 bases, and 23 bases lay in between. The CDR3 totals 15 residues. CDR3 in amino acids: CASSRYLGSSLAQYF. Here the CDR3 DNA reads TGTGCCAGCAGCCGTTATCTCGGGTCTAGCTTAGCCCAGTACTTC.

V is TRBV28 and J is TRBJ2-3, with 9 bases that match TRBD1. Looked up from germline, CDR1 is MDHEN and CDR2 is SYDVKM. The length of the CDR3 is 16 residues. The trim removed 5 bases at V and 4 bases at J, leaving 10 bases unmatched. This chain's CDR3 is CASSTPTGGNADTQYF. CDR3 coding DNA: TGTGCCAGCAGTACCCCTACAGGGGGCAACGCAGATACGCAGTATTTT.

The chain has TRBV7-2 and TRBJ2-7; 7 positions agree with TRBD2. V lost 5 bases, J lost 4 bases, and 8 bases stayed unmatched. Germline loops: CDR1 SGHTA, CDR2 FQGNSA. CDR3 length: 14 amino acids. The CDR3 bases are TGTGCCAGCAGCCGGGACTCGGGACTATACGAGCAGTACTTC. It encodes CASSRDSGLYEQYF.

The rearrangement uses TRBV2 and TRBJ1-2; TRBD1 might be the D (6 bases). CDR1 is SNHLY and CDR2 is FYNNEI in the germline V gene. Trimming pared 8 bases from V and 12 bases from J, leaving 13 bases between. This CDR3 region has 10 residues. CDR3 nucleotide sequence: TGTGCCAGCGGCGACAGGACGGACACCTTC. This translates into CASGDRTDTF. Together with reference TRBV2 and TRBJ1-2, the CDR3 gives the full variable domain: EPEVTQTPSHQVTQMGQEVILRCVPISNHLYFYWYRQILGQKVEFLVSFYNNEISEKSEIFDDQFSVERPDGSNFTLKIRSTKLEDSAMYFCASGDRTDTFGSGTRLTVV.

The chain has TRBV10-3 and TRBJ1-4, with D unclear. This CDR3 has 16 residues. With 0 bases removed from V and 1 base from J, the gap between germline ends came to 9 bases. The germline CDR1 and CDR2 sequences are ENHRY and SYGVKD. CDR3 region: CAISESRTGTNEKLFF. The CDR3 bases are TGTGCCATCAGTGAGTCCCGGACTGGAACTAATGAAAAACTGTTTTTT.

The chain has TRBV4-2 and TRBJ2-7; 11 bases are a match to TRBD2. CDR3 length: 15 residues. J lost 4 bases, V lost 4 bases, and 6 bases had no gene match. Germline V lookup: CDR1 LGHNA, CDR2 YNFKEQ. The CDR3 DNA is TGTGCCAGCAGCCCGGGGACTAGCGGTGCTTACGAGCAGTACTTC. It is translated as CASSPGTSGAYEQYF.

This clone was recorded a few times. The DNA for the CDR3 is TGCGCCAGCAGCCAAGTCATGGCAGGCCTGGATGAATCGGACACCGGGGAGCTGTTTTTT. Translated: CASSQVMAGLDESDTGELFF. The rearrangement links TRBV4-3 to TRBJ2-2; D is unresolved. There are 20 residues in the CDR3. Germline V CDR1 and CDR2: LGHNA, YSLEER. The V gene lost 1 base and the J gene lost 3 bases, with 24 bases spanning the gap.

In DNA form, the CDR3 reads TGTGCCAGCGGGGGAAGGAGGGGGCTCTACGAGCAGTACTTC. Translation: CASGGRRGLYEQYF. The V gene is TRBV6-1, the J gene TRBJ2-7; a weak D match, TRBD1 (7 bases). Deletions cut 8 bases from V and 3 bases from J, with 17 bases between. Per germline, CDR1 MNHNS and CDR2 SASEGT. CDR3 length: 14 residues.

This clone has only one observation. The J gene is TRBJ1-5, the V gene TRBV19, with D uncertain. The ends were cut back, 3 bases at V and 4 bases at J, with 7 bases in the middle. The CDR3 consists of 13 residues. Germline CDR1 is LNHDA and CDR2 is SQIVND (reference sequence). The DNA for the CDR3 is TGTGCCAGTAGTATCGCGGTAAATCAGCCCCAGCATTTT. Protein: CASSIAVNQPQHF.

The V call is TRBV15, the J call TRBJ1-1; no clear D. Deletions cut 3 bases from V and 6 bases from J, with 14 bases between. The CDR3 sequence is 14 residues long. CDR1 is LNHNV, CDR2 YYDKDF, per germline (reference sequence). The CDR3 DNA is TGTGCCACCAGCAGCGGGAGGGCGCCGGCTGAAGCTTTCTTT. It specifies CATSSGRAPAEAFF.

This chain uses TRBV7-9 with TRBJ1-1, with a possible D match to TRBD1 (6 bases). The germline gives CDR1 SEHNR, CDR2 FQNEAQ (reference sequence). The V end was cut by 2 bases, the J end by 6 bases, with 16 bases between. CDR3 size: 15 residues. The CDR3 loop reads CASSLKGGQGSEAFF. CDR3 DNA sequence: TGTGCCAGCAGCTTAAAGGGCGGGCAGGGGTCTGAAGCTTTCTTT. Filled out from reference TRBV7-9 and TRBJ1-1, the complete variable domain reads DTGVSQNPRHKITKRGQNVTFRCDPISEHNRLYWYRQTLGQGPEFLTYFQNEAQLEKSRLLSDRFSAERPKGSFSTLEIQRTEQGDSAMYLCASSLKGGQGSEAFFGQGTRLTVV.

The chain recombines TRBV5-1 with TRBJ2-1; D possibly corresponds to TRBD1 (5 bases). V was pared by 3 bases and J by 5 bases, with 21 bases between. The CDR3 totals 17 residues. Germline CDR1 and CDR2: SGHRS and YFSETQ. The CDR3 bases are TGCGCCAGCAGCTACCAATCCAGGACAAAGACCGACAATGAGCAGTTCTTC. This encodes CASSYQSRTKTDNEQFF.

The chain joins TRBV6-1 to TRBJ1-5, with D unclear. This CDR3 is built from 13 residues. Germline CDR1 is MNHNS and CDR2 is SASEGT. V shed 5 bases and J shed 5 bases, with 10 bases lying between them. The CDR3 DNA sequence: TGTGCCAGCAGTACAAGACGGGATCAGCCCCAGCATTTT. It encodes CASSTRRDQPQHF.

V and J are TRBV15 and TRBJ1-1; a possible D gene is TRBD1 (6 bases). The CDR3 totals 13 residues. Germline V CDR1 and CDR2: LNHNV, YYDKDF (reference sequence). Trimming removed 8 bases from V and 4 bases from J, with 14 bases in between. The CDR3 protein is CATANRVFTEAFF. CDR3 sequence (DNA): TGTGCCACCGCTAACAGGGTCTTCACTGAAGCTTTCTTT.

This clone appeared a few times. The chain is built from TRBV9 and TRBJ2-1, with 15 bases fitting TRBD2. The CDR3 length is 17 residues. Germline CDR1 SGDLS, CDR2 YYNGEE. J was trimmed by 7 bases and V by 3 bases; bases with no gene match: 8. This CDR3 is CASSASLGLAGGNEQFF. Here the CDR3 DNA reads TGTGCCAGCAGCGCCTCCCTCGGACTAGCGGGGGGGAATGAGCAGTTCTTC.